This T cell receptor beta chain was found in a study of synovial regulatory T cells in juvenile arthritis. Produced via immunoSEQ multiplex PCR; TCRdb's table is partial and in-frame only. This sample's table reports 7,500 to 10,000 clones. The CDR3 sequence is 14 residues long. A DNA sequence was not provided. The germline V gene has CDR1 SGDLS and CDR2 YYNGEE. The chain combines TRBV9 with TRBJ1-2. The receptor was isolated from a donor aged 2-30 years with juvenile idiopathic arthritis. The specimen was Treg cells from blood. The subset is: remaining (HLA-DR-negative) circulating blood Treg cells. CDR3 protein: CASSVFPSNYGYTF.